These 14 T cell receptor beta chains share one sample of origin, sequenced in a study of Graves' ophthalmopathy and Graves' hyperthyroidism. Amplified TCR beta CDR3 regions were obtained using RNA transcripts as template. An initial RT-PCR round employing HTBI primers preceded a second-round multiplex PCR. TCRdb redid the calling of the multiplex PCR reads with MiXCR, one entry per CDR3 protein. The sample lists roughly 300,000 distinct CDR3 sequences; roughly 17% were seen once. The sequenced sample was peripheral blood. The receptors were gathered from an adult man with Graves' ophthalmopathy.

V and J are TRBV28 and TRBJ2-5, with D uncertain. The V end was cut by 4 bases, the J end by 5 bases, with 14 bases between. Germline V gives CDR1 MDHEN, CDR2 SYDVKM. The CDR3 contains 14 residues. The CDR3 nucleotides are TGTGCCAGCAGTTATTTCCTGGGTCGGGAGACCCAGTACTTC. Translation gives CASSYFLGRETQYF.

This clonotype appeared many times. CDR3 DNA: TGCGCCAGCAGCCAAGCGTTATTCTCCTACGAGCAGTACTTC. Amino acids: CASSQALFSYEQYF. The chain recombines TRBV4-1 with TRBJ2-7, with D uncertain. The length of the CDR3 is 14 residues. CDR1 is MGHRA, CDR2 YSYEKL, per germline. V was cut by 1 base and J by 0 bases, with 7 bases left in between.

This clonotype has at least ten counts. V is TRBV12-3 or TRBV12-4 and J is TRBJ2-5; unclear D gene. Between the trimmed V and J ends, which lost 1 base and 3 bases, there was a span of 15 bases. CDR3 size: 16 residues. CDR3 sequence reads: CASSLVLSAREETQYF. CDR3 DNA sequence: TGTGCCAGCAGTTTAGTTCTCAGCGCGCGAGAAGAGACCCAGTACTTC.

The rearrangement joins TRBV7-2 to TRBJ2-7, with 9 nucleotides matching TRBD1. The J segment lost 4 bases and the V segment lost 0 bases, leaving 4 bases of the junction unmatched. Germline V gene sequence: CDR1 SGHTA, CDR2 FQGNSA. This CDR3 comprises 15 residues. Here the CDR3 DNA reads TGTGCCAGCAGCTTAGCGACGACAGGGGGGTACGAGCAGTACTTC. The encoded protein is CASSLATTGGYEQYF.

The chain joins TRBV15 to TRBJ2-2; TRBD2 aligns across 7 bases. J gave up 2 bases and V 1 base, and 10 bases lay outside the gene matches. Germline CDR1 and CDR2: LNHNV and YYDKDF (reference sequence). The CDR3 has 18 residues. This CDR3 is CATSRAEGLAANTGELFF. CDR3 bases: TGTGCCACCAGCAGAGCGGAGGGGCTAGCGGCTAACACCGGGGAGCTGTTTTTT.

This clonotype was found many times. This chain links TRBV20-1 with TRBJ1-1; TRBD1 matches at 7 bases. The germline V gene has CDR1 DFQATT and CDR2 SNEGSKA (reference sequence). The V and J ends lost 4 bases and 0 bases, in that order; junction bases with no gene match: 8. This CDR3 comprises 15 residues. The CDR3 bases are TGCAGTGCTATACGGGACAGTCAAATGAACACTGAAGCTTTCTTT. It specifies CSAIRDSQMNTEAFF.

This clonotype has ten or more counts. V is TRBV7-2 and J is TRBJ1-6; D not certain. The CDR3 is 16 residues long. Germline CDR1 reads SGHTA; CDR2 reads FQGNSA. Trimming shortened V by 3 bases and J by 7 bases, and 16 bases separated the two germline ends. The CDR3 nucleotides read TGTGCCAGCAGCTTGGAGACTGTGGTGGGAAATTCACCCCTCCACTTT. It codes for CASSLETVVGNSPLHF. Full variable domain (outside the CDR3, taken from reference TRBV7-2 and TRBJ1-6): GAGVSQSPSNKVTEKGKDVELRCDPISGHTALYWYRQSLGQGLEFLIYFQGNSAPDKSGLPSDRFSAERTGGSVSTLTIQRTQQEDSAVYLCASSLETVVGNSPLHFGNGTRLTVT.

The CDR3 reads CATSRTPVALVRGEQYF. The CDR3 nucleotides are TGTGCCACCAGCAGGACCCCAGTAGCACTGGTCCGCGGCGAGCAGTACTTC. The chain employs TRBV15 and TRBJ2-7; no reliable D call. This CDR3 contains 17 residues. Looked up from germline, CDR1 is LNHNV and CDR2 is YYDKDF (reference sequence). V was clipped by 3 bases and J by 6 bases, with 24 bases between them.

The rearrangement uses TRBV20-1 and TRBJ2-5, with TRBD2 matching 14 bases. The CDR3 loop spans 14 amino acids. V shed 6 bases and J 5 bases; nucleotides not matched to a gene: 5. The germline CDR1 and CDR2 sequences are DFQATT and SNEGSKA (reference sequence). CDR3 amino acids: CSARGLAGEETQYF. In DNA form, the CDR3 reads TGCAGTGCGCGGGGACTAGCGGGAGAGGAGACCCAGTACTTC.

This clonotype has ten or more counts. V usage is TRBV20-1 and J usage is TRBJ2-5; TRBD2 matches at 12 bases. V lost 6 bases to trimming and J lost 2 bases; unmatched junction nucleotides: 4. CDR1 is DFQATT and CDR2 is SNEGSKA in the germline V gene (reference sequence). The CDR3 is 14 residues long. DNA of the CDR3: TGCAGTGCGGAGCTAGCGGGGGGGCAAGAGACCCAGTACTTC. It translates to CSAELAGGQETQYF.

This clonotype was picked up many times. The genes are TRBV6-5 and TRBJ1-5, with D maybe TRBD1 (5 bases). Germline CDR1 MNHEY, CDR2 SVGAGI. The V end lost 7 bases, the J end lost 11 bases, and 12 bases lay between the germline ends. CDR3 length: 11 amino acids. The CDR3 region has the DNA TGTGCCAGCACCCGGGGGGGGGCCCAGCATTTT. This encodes CASTRGGAQHF.

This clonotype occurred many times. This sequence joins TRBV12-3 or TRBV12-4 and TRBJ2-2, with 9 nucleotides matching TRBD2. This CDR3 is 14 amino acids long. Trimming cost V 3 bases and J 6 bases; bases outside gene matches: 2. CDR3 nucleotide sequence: TGTGCCAGCAGTTTTAGCGGGAGAGCCGGGGAGCTGTTTTTT. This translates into CASSFSGRAGELFF.

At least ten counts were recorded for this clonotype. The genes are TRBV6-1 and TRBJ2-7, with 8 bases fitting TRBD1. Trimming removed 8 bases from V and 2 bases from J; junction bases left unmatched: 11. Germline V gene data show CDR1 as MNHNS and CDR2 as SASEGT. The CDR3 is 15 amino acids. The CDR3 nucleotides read TGTGCCAGCTTTCGGACCCTCAGGGGGCCCTACGAGCAGTACTTC. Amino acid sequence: CASFRTLRGPYEQYF.

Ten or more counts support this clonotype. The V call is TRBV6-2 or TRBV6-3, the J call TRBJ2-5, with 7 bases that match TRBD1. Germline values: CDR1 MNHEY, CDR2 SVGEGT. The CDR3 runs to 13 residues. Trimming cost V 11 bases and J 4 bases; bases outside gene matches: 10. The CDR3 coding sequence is TGTGCCGGCCGGGACAGCTCTCGAGAGACCCAGTACTTC. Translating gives CAGRDSSRETQYF.